This T cell receptor (beta chain) comes out of a study of T cells expressing NK-cell markers. TCRdb reanalyzed the 5' RACE reads and collapses them to one entry per CDR3 protein, without DNA. This sample's table reports some 140,000 distinct CDR3 sequences. CDR3 length equals 14 residues. Per germline, CDR1 KGHDR and CDR2 SFDVKD. V gene TRBV24-1 combines with J gene TRBJ1-5; TCRdb reports TRBD1, a call that lacks DNA to check it against. The clonotype originates from a woman aged 45-65 years in good health. Sample: blood T cells: a sorted CD56 or NKG2C T cell subset, CD4+ or CD8+ T cells, or bulk PBMC T cells (not recorded which). The CDR3 sequence is CATSDSTGGQPQHF.